This section outlines one T cell receptor beta chain sequence together with its context. Its antigen is currently unknown. These data are taken from a study of cytomegalovirus exposure and HLA in healthy donors. Overall study: The approximately 110 validation repertoires used a platform that matched the one used for the approximately 610 first-cohort repertoires, as a later analysis reported.

TCRdb keeps only in-frame clones here, not all; method: immunoSEQ multiplex PCR. The table includes around 160,000 clones, 85% to 90% detected once. Study-wide points: Some 150 TCR beta chains were listed as cytomegalovirus-associated. In vitro confirmation showed three CMV-associated chains to be CMV antigen specific. First-cohort TCR clusters tended to co-occur in the roughly 130 validation repertoires, a later analysis found.

Sequenced: PBMCs. The origin of this receptor is a man between 18 and 29 years old in good health and CMV-seronegative.

CDR3 coding DNA: TGTGCCAGCAGCTTGTTGGGGGGGGTTGAAGCTTTCTTT. It encodes CASSLLGGVEAFF. The rearrangement joins TRBV11-3 to TRBJ1-1; maybe TRBD1 (5 bases). In germline, CDR1 is SGHNT, CDR2 YENEEA. This CDR3 is 13 amino acids long. Trimming took off 3 bases at V and 7 bases at J, with 12 bases between the two ends.